This T cell receptor beta chain was sequenced in a study of blood T cell repertoires in COVID-19. Study-level information: T cells, B-cell-depleted T cells, or PBMCs provided the cDNA or gDNA that served as material.

Authors' methods: How many nucleated cells were present was estimated from reference gene primer amplification. Only in-frame clones appear in the TCRdb table, and some are missing; sequencing was by immunoSEQ multiplex PCR. V, J and clone size are taken as reported in that table, and D and trimming were inferred from the DNA itself. The data hold roughly 85,000 clones, with roughly 88% observed a single time. V trimming: 6 bases; J trimming: 6 bases; junction bases outside the gene matches: 4. The CDR3 length is 15 residues. In germline, CDR1 is MNHEY, CDR2 SVGAGI. The rearrangement joins TRBV6-5 to TRBJ2-1, with 14 nucleotides matching TRBD2. This TCR was recovered from a man between 50 and 59 years old with active or convalescent COVID-19. The source material was peripheral blood. The chain's CDR3 is CASSLGLAGGNEQFF. CDR3 DNA: TGTGCCAGCAGCCTCGGACTAGCGGGAGGCAATGAGCAGTTCTTC.